The present T cell receptor (beta chain) was sequenced within a study of cytomegalovirus exposure and HLA in healthy donors (dated by TCRdb to between 2016 and 2019). Turning to the overall study: An earlier analysis of approximately 640 of the donors reported 250 to 350 Gb of sequence data and around 120 million unique TCR beta sequences from approximately 180 million T cells. A later genetic analysis used genome-wide SNP genotypes for about three fifths of the 666 donors, treating that subset as a discovery cohort. Roughly 300 gigabases of sequencing data and around 80 million unique TCR sequences made up an early release that covered nearly 650 HLA-typed donors. The genetic ancestry cluster associated with self-reported Caucasian donors included around 76% of the 300 to 400 genotyped donors. The number of typed donors differed by locus: about 620-640 for A, B, C, DRB1 and DQB1; 522 for DQA1; 600 to 610 for DPA1; and about 470 for DPB1. Among roughly 400 genotyped donors of the cohort, an average of approximately 240,000 unique TCR beta nucleotide sequences was sequenced per donor, of which roughly 17% were non-productive. The study aimed to test whether cataloging public T cell receptors could reveal signatures of past pathogen exposure. High-throughput TCR immunosequencing, statistical association of individual TCRs with disease status, and machine learning were combined to predict cytomegalovirus infection status. HLA typing included class I and class II loci at four-digit resolution. In a later analysis, previously published TCR beta repertoires from 670 or so donors were re-analyzed and high-resolution HLA genotyping was added so that TCR occurrence patterns could be studied. Donor age, sex, ethnicity and CMV serostatus were collected together with the repertoire data. An earlier analysis of a few hundred of the donors applied high-throughput TCR beta sequencing to assess whether each TCR beta V gene segment acted as functional or pseudogenic. Using immunosequencing, the study profiled T cell repertoires from 666 subjects and related those repertoires to cytomegalovirus serostatus. Four to six DR-DQ haplotypes were handled as single units for association and clustering, since linkage in the cohort was strong. Along with the 666-subject first cohort, a separate validation cohort of roughly 110 different subjects was used. Every repertoire in the discovery cohort had been generated on one and the same sequencing platform. In the later analysis, no new phenotypic data were used to find candidate immune exposures; instead, reliance was placed on TCR beta sequences and their occurrence across donors.

Library preparation was by the immunoSEQ multiplex PCR assay. A mixture of 60 forward primers for TCR Vbeta segments and 13 reverse primers for TCR Jbeta segments was used in the multiplex PCR. A multiplex PCR assay on genomic DNA amplified the CDR3 region of rearranged TCR beta genes. The amplified TCR beta libraries were sequenced on the Illumina HiSeq System as 87-base-pair reads. As for the original processing: A later analysis counted about 80 million unique TCR beta chains across the 700 or so repertoires, and some 12 million of these chains were shared by at least two donors. To remove PCR and sequencing errors, raw reads were error-corrected and collapsed into unique sequences using a nearest-neighbor algorithm that merged closely related sequences. To assign V, D and J gene segments, CDR3 sequences were aligned to IMGT reference sequences. For a sequence to be retained, a match of at least six nucleotides to both a V gene segment and a J gene segment was required. Rearrangements were classified as productive when the CDR3 lacked stop codons and remained in frame with V and J, and all other rearrangements were classified as non-productive. CDR3 was defined according to IMGT convention as the region running from the second conserved V-encoded cysteine to the conserved J-encoded phenylalanine. The earlier analysis of around 640 of the donors excluded sequences that lacked an unambiguous match to a single V gene segment. In an earlier analysis of 587 of the donors, V segments were called functional above 56.7% productive rearrangements and were called segregating when the between-donor standard deviation exceeded 5%. A statistical classification framework was developed to diagnose cytomegalovirus status using the catalog of TCR beta chain sequences. In a later analysis, TCR nucleotide sequences were compared against IMGT/GENE-DB human TR gene sequences so that V and J genes could be assigned. The TCRdist pipeline was used in a later analysis to assign CDR3 sequences and most-parsimonious VDJ recombination scenarios. A later analysis defined each TCR beta chain by its CDR3 amino acid sequence plus V-gene family, and excluded reads lacking a unique V-gene family. As a way to deal with suspected cross-contamination and a sequencing artifact, a later analysis dropped over 550 nucleotide sequences that were highly shared and had low generation probability. In a later analysis, a clonal expansion index for each public chain was calculated from normalized within-repertoire ranks of inferred template counts. A later analysis computed generation probabilities with a VDJ recombination model fitted to out-of-frame rearrangements, and checked the results against IGoR. In a later analysis, hypergeometric tests were used to score TCR-TCR, TCR-HLA and TCR-CMV co-occurrence, with a repertoire-size bias correction applied to TCR pairs. To estimate false discovery rates, a later analysis permuted the HLA or CMV assignments 20 times. In a later analysis, co-occurring TCRs were grouped with DBSCAN, and TCRdist sequence similarity was added when clustering was performed within HLA-allele-positive subsets. Repertoires with fewer than 30,000 or more than 120,000 public chains, plus five repertoires with anomalous nucleotide sharing, were excluded from co-occurrence clustering. TCRdb took over this immuneACCESS table, retaining in-frame rearrangements with V and J assigned. Such tables are incomplete; in checked studies, under half of the missing clones stem from an unresolved V gene, and the remainder is unexplained. D and trimming come from the DNA, and the V and J calls and clone size come from that table. Here the sample has about 130,000 clones; about four fifths occur a single time. Roughly 3.7% of the sample rests with the top ten.

The cohort comprised more than 550 healthy bone marrow donors. At the time of sampling, every cohort member was nominally healthy, though immune exposures that went unrecorded were likely present. The donor tested CMV seropositive and was one of the 289 seropositive cohort members. A peripheral blood sample was provided by each donor, and peripheral blood mononuclear cells were used for TCR beta sequencing. Genomic DNA extraction from the blood cell samples was performed with the Qiagen DNeasy Blood Extraction Kit. The CDR3 holds 14 amino acids from the cysteine to the phenylalanine. Only the CDR3 DNA is retained, 42 bases long and in frame from the first base. The germline ends are 12 bases apart after V is trimmed by 0 bases and J by 6 bases. CDR1 SGHRS and CDR2 YFSETQ were looked up in the germline V gene. Concerning this clone itself: It lacks a known antigen. Within one base of it there is no much larger clone, and no base qualities were kept.

Beyond this particular receptor, the publication reports: Strong co-occurrence of HLA alleles, especially DR and DQ, made assigning TCR associations to individual alleles difficult. A further reported finding was that TCR beta sequences accurately predicted the HLA-A and HLA-B alleles for most subjects in the first cohort. In an earlier analysis of approximately 590 of the donors, most TCR beta V segments appeared in productive rearrangements about 87% or about 30% of the time, broadly matching IMGT annotations. At a false discovery rate of 0.05, a later analysis linked 16,951 TCR beta sequences to specific HLA alleles. Some IMGT-functional V segments, including TRBV6-2 and TRBV6-3, could not be told apart with the 87-base-pair reads, so those segments were excluded. The earlier analysis of 587 of the donors excluded some 16 rarely observed V segments, including chromosome 9 orphons, because counts were too low. Immune exposure information for the cohort was limited to CMV serostatus. A group of highly shared sequence variants was considered likely to be a technical artifact of the sequencing pipeline. In vitro tests confirmed that a few of the cytomegalovirus-associated TCR beta chains recognize cytomegalovirus antigens. According to a later analysis, parvovirus B19, influenza, CMV and Epstein-Barr virus appeared linked to several top co-occurrence clusters. A later genetic analysis reported fewer N-insertions in productive TCRs among donors in an Asian-associated ancestry cluster than the roughly 700-donor mean. The study gave a list of under 200 TCR beta chains associated with cytomegalovirus. In a later analysis, HLA-associated TCR beta chains were found to be more clonally expanded and to have lower generation probabilities than equally common non-associated chains. The cohort was sequenced for TCR beta chains only, and without alpha or paired-chain data the features that could be detected were limited. According to a later analysis, most CMV-associated TCR beta chains appeared to be HLA-restricted, and the HLA associations seemed to be driven largely by CMV exposure. While some public TCRs were present in many individuals, most TCR sequences turned up only very rarely across donors. V-gene and J-gene trimming of TCR beta chains was associated with a missense DCLRE1C variant in a later genetic analysis, and the association was replicated in an independent cohort. The classifier was reported to diagnose cytomegalovirus status with high specificity and sensitivity in both the original cohort and the validation cohort. Correlated functional status among segregating V segments might reflect linkage disequilibrium, but an unknown experimental factor could not be ruled out. According to a later analysis, TCR association rates differed among HLA loci, with DRB1 alleles showing the most associated TCRs and HLA-C alleles showing the fewest. HLA typing was unavailable for some donors at each locus, so association tests used only the typed subset. Sequencing depth was assumed to be roughly uniform across donors in the presence/absence analyses, though that assumption may not hold. According to the authors, the approach could potentially be generalized to other disease states and immunological phenotypes.

This sequence uses TRBV5-1 and TRBJ1-2; the D region possibly corresponds to TRBD1 (5 bases align). This receptor was obtained from a woman aged 40-49 years in good health and CMV-seropositive. The specimen sequenced was PBMCs. The CDR3 sequence is CASSLGGTAHGYTF. Here is the DNA: TGCGCCAGCAGCTTGGGCGGGACGGCCCATGGCTACACCTTC.